The 8 T cell receptor beta chains in this list originate from one sample, sequenced in a study of blood T cell repertoires in COVID-19 (dated by TCRdb to 2020 to 2022). Receptor libraries were prepared by the immunoSEQ multiplex PCR assay. Drawn from immuneACCESS, this table holds only the in-frame rearrangements with V and J called that TCRdb kept. Clones are partly lost; checked studies trace under half to an unresolved V gene and leave the rest unexplained. This sample lists roughly 80,000 clones; roughly 85% were detected once. Of the sample, about 5.3% is held by the ten largest clones. Sequencing was performed on peripheral blood. The receptors shown here come from a woman of 80 years or more with active or convalescent COVID-19.

This rearrangement joins TRBV24-1 to TRBJ2-7; 8 bases are shared with TRBD2. The junction had 3 bases not matched to a gene; V was cut back by 4 bases and J by 2 bases. CDR3 size: 14 residues. Looked up from germline, CDR1 is KGHDR and CDR2 is SFDVKD. The CDR3: CATSESGGPYEQYF. CDR3 nucleotide sequence: TGTGCCACCAGTGAAAGCGGGGGCCCCTACGAGCAGTACTTC.

The chain couples TRBV7-2 to TRBJ2-3; 11 nucleotides align to TRBD1. CDR1 and CDR2 from the germline V gene are SGHTA and FQGNSA. The CDR3 spans 16 residues. The V and J ends lost 2 bases and 2 bases, in that order; junction bases with no gene match: 3. The CDR3 region is CASSLRTGGLTDTQYF. Written as DNA, the CDR3 is TGTGCCAGCAGCTTACGGACAGGGGGCCTCACAGATACGCAGTATTTT.

The chain links TRBV10-2 to TRBJ2-2, with 8 bases aligning to TRBD1. CDR1 is WSHSY, CDR2 SAAADI, per germline. V lost 8 bases and J lost 5; bases outside the gene matches: 10. The CDR3 runs 15 residues. The CDR3 loop is CASGGRGRVTGELFF. The CDR3 coding sequence is TGCGCCAGCGGGGGCAGGGGGCGCGTAACCGGGGAGCTGTTTTTT.

V usage is TRBV28 and J usage is TRBJ1-5; D ambiguous. The CDR3 loop spans 15 amino acids. Germline loops: CDR1 MDHEN, CDR2 SYDVKM. Trimming pared 6 bases from V and 0 bases from J, leaving 12 bases between. The CDR3, as DNA: TGTGCCAGCAGCTTCGACAAATATAGCAATCAGCCCCAGCATTTT. Its translation: CASSFDKYSNQPQHF.

This chain joins TRBV5-1 and TRBJ1-1, with D possibly being TRBD1 (5 bases). Germline loops: CDR1 SGHRS, CDR2 YFSETQ. CDR3 length: 13 residues. The V and J ends lost 5 bases and 7 bases respectively, with 15 bases between them. The CDR3 DNA sequence: TGCGCCAGCAGTTTTTTGGGGCCAGATGAAGCTTTCTTT. Its translation is CASSFLGPDEAFF. Based on the CDR3 plus reference TRBV5-1 and TRBJ1-1, the full variable domain is KAGVTQTPRYLIKTRGQQVTLSCSPISGHRSVSWYQQTPGQGLQFLFEYFSETQRNKGNFPGRFSGRQFSNSRSEMNVSTLELGDSALYLCASSFLGPDEAFFGQGTRLTVV.

There are a few counts of this clone. V is TRBV5-4 and J is TRBJ2-6; D is undetermined. This CDR3 comprises 15 residues. The V end lost 2 bases, the J end lost 1 base, and 7 bases lay between the germline ends. Germline V gives CDR1 SGHNT, CDR2 YYREEE (reference sequence). This CDR3 is CASSFRLSGANVLTF. The CDR3 DNA sequence: TGTGCCAGCAGCTTCCGCCTATCTGGGGCCAACGTCCTGACTTTC.

V usage is TRBV30 and J usage is TRBJ1-2; 7 nucleotides match TRBD1. Losses at the gene ends were 1 base for V and 5 bases for J; bases not matched to a gene: 1. Germline V CDR1 and CDR2: GTSNPN, SVGIG (reference sequence). This CDR3 comprises 12 residues. DNA of the CDR3: TGTGCCTGGAGTGCAGGGGGTTATGGCTACACCTTC. This codes for CAWSAGGYGYTF.

This chain connects TRBV7-9 to TRBJ2-7; 9 bases align to TRBD2. Germline V gene sequence: CDR1 SEHNR, CDR2 FQNEAQ (reference sequence). This CDR3 is 15 amino acids long. The V and J ends lost 1 base and 3 bases, in that order; junction bases with no gene match: 4. CDR3 residues: CASSLEGSGSYEQYF. In DNA, the CDR3 is TGTGCCAGCAGCTTAGAGGGTAGCGGGAGCTACGAGCAGTACTTC.